One sample yielded the 11 T cell receptor beta chains listed below, sequenced in a study of beta chain bispecific antibodies for T cell cancers. Their specific antigens are unknown. Blood mononuclear cells were expanded for around three days using either OKT3 anti-CD3 antibody or CD3/CD28 beads. Study conclusions and caveats: In these mixed samples, most targeted TRBV reads derived from the leukemia cell line.

TCRdb recomputed calls from the 5' RACE reads with MiXCR, one row per CDR3 protein. Of about 18,000 distinct CDR3 sequences in the sample, 2% to 2.5% were seen once. Sample: healthy donor T cells cultured with leukemia cells. The receptors stem from a human donor in good health. Some clones in this sample may be carry-over from other donors' samples.

This clonotype is medium-sized by share. The rearrangement uses TRBV27 and TRBJ2-1; possibly TRBD1 or TRBD2 for D (6 bases each). The germline gives CDR1 MNHEY, CDR2 SMNVEV (reference sequence). Trimming removed 2 bases from V and 0 bases from J, with 8 bases in between. The CDR3 is 15 amino acids. The CDR3 region has the DNA TGTGCCAGCAGTTTAAGGGGGGACTCCTACAATGAGCAGTTCTTC. The encoded protein is CASSLRGDSYNEQFF.

This clonotype was observed at least ten times. The V and J genes are TRBV6-1 and TRBJ2-1; D perhaps matches TRBD2 (6 bases). CDR1 and CDR2 from the germline V gene are MNHNS and SASEGT. The length of the CDR3 is 14 residues. The V end was cut by 6 bases, the J end by 8 bases, with 17 bases between. CDR3 DNA sequence: TGTGCCAGCAGGGGGGGAAACCGAGGTGATGAGCAGTTCTTC. Translated, it gives CASRGGNRGDEQFF.

This clonotype was found many times. The chain links TRBV19 to TRBJ1-1; D remains ambiguous. V lost 3 bases to trimming and J lost 1 base, with 12 bases between them. Germline CDR1 is LNHDA and CDR2 is SQIVND (reference sequence). This CDR3 spans 15 amino acids. The CDR3 reads CASSIGGFGNTEAFF. In nucleotides, the CDR3 is TGTGCCAGTAGTATCGGAGGCTTCGGGAACACTGAAGCTTTCTTT.

In its sample, this clonotype was seen many times. V usage is TRBV28 and J usage is TRBJ2-1, with 11 bases aligning to TRBD2. The CDR3 runs to 15 residues. J lost 7 bases, V lost 2 bases, and 4 bases had no gene match. Germline CDR1 is MDHEN and CDR2 is SYDVKM. The CDR3: CASSLGSGGGNEQFF. The DNA for the CDR3 is TGTGCCAGCAGTTTAGGTAGCGGGGGGGGGAATGAGCAGTTCTTC. Full variable domain (missing parts from reference TRBV28 and TRBJ2-1): DVKVTQSSRYLVKRTGEKVFLECVQDMDHENMFWYRQDPGLGLRLIYFSYDVKMKEKGDIPEGYSVSREKKERFSLILESASTNQTSMYLCASSLGSGGGNEQFFGPGTRLTVL.

In this sample, this clonotype is medium-sized. The genes are TRBV12-2 and TRBJ2-6. TRBV12-2 is classified as a pseudogene. The length of the CDR3 is 16 residues. As DNA, the CDR3 is TGTGCAAGTCGCTTAGTCGGCCAGCAAGGGGCCAACGTCCTGACTTTC. Its translation: CASRLVGQQGANVLTF.

This clonotype has at least ten counts. The chain has TRBV12-5 and TRBJ1-1; TRBD1 matches at 7 bases. The germline CDR1 and CDR2 sequences are LGHNT and FRNRAP. V dropped 3 bases and J dropped 1; count of bases not matched to a gene: 14. The CDR3 runs 18 residues. The DNA of the CDR3 is TGTGCTAGTGGTTTCCTGACAGGGCGGCCCGCGCGGAACACTGAAGCTTTCTTT. Translating gives CASGFLTGRPARNTEAFF. The variable domain in full, with the rest retrieved from reference TRBV12-5 and TRBJ1-1, is DARVTQTPRHKVTEMGQEVTMRCQPILGHNTVFWYRQTMMQGLELLAYFRNRAPLDDSGMPKDRFSAEMPDATLATLKIQPSEPRDSAVYFCASGFLTGRPARNTEAFFGQGTRLTVV.

This clonotype was detected many times. The chain has TRBV9 and TRBJ2-7; the match to TRBD1 covers 8 bases. Germline loops: CDR1 SGDLS, CDR2 YYNGEE. The CDR3 is 15 residues long. J was trimmed by 0 bases and V by 3 bases; bases with no gene match: 5. For the CDR3, the DNA is TGTGCCAGCAGCGAGACAGGGGATACCTCCTACGAGCAGTACTTC. It yields the protein CASSETGDTSYEQYF.

This clonotype was detected many times. The chain employs TRBV23-1 and TRBJ2-7, with 7 bases lining up with TRBD1. TRBV23-1 is placed among ORFs of uncertain function. Losses at the gene ends were 4 bases for V and 2 bases for J; bases not matched to a gene: 5. The CDR3 runs 14 residues. The DNA for the CDR3 is TGCGCCAGCAGTCCTCCGGGACAGACCTACGAGCAGTACTTC. This gives the protein CASSPPGQTYEQYF.

This clonotype was counted ten times or more. CDR3 protein: CASSSYLQGQETQYF. The CDR3 region has the DNA TGTGCCAGCAGCTCCTACCTACAGGGGCAAGAGACCCAGTACTTC. This chain joins TRBV7-9 and TRBJ2-5; 7 bases line up with TRBD1. Trimming took 4 bases from V and 2 from J; bases not matched to a gene: 7. CDR3 length equals 15 residues. Germline-derived CDR1 and CDR2 are SEHNR and FQNEAQ (reference sequence).

In this sample, this clonotype is medium-sized. CDR3 coding DNA: TGCGCCAGCAGCATCGGGATCGGGGAAGGCGAAAAACTGTTTTTT. It translates to CASSIGIGEGEKLFF. This chain joins TRBV5-1 and TRBJ1-4; the D is unclear. The CDR3 is made up of 15 amino acids. Trimming pared 4 bases from V and 8 bases from J, leaving 18 bases between. The germline gives CDR1 SGHRS, CDR2 YFSETQ. Filled out from reference TRBV5-1 and TRBJ1-4, the complete variable domain reads KAGVTQTPRYLIKTRGQQVTLSCSPISGHRSVSWYQQTPGQGLQFLFEYFSETQRNKGNFPGRFSGRQFSNSRSEMNVSTLELGDSALYLCASSIGIGEGEKLFFGSGTQLSVL.

This clonotype was seen many times. The chain couples TRBV5-5 to TRBJ1-2, with TRBD1 matching over 11 bases. V lost 3 bases, J lost 8 bases, and 6 bases stayed unmatched. CDR3 size: 14 residues. Germline V gene lookup returns CDR1 SGHKS and CDR2 YYEKEE (reference sequence). In DNA, the CDR3 is TGTGCCAGCAGCTCGGACAGGGGGCAGTCGGGCTACACCTTC. As protein: CASSSDRGQSGYTF.